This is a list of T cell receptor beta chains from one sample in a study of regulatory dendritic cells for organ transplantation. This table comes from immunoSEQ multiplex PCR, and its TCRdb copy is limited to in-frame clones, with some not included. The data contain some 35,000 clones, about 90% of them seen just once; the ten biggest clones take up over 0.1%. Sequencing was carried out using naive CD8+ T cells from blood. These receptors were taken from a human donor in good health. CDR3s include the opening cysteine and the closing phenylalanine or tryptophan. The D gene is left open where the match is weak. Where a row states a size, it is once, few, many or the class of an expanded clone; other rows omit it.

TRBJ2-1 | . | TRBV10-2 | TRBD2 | CASSGVAGGGSEQFF | TGCGCCAGCAGTGGCGTAGCGGGGGGAGGAAGTGAGCAGTTCTTC
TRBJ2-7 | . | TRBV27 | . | CATGDVGRYEQYF | TGTGCCACGGGAGATGTGGGGAGGTACGAGCAGTACTTC
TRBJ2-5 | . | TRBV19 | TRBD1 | CASMGTADQETQYF | TGTGCCAGTATGGGGACAGCGGATCAAGAGACCCAGTACTTC
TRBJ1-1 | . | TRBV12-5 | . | CASGLVPYMNTEAFF | TGTGCTAGTGGTTTGGTACCTTACATGAACACTGAAGCTTTCTTT
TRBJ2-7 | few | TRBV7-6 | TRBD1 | CASSGRQGARSYEQYF | TGTGCCAGCAGCGGAAGACAGGGGGCCAGGTCCTACGAGCAGTACTTC
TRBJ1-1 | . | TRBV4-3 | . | CASSQAGTGQGTEAFF | TGCGCCAGCAGCCAAGCAGGTACAGGGCAAGGCACTGAAGCTTTCTTT
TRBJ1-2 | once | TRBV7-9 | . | CASSLVVGGYTF | TGTGCCAGCAGCTTAGTAGTAGGTGGCTACACCTTC
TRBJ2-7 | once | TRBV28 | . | CASGGDSSYEQYF | TGTGCCAGCGGGGGGGACAGCTCCTACGAGCAGTACTTC
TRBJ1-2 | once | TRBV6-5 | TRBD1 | CASSYQGGGYGYTF | TGTGCCAGCAGTTATCAGGGGGGTGGGTATGGCTACACCTTC
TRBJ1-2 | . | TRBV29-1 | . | CSVEEGGTQGYTF | TGCAGCGTTGAGGAGGGGGGGACACAAGGCTACACCTTC
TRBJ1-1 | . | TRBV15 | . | CATSNRDNTEAFF | TGTGCCACCAGCAACCGGGACAACACTGAAGCTTTCTTT
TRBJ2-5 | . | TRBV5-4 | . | CASSHDGAQETQYF | TGTGCCAGCAGCCACGATGGGGCACAAGAGACCCAGTACTTC
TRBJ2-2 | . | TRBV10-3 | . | CAIKIETGELFF | TGTGCCATCAAAATCGAGACCGGGGAGCTGTTTTTT